Presented here are 26 T cell receptor beta chains from one specimen sequenced in a study of blood T cell repertoires in COVID-19. TCRdb keeps only in-frame clones here, not all; method: immunoSEQ multiplex PCR. This table has around 400,000 clones, around 87% appearing once. Specimen: peripheral blood. These receptors were collected from a woman aged 55-70 years with COVID-19, enrolled during active disease.

The rearrangement uses TRBV6-1 and TRBJ2-2; possible D gene TRBD1, 6 bases. Germline V CDR1 and CDR2: MNHNS, SASEGT. The germline V and J ends were trimmed by 3 bases and 4 bases, with 15 bases remaining between them. This CDR3 has 16 residues. CDR3 sequence (DNA): TGTGCCAGCAGTGATCAAGGGACAAGGGGCACCGGGGAGCTGTTTTTT. Translation: CASSDQGTRGTGELFF.

This clone was recorded only once. V gene TRBV18 combines with J gene TRBJ1-2, with D uncertain. The CDR3 contains 19 residues. V lost 1 base and J 0 bases, leaving 21 bases between the germline ends. Germline V lookup: CDR1 KGHSH, CDR2 LQKENI. In DNA form, the CDR3 reads TGTGCCAGCTCACCACTGGGTCAGCGGATGATTAGGGCTAACTATGGCTACACCTTC. Its protein is CASSPLGQRMIRANYGYTF.

This clone showed up just a few times. This chain joins TRBV27 and TRBJ1-6; D unclear. Germline CDR1 MNHEY, CDR2 SMNVEV (reference sequence). This CDR3 comprises 16 residues. Trimming removed 6 bases at V and 4 bases at J, with 16 bases between. The CDR3 reads CASSVTPTTYNSPLHF. CDR3 bases: TGTGCCAGCAGCGTGACACCGACCACTTATAATTCACCCCTCCACTTT.

This clone has just one count. The chain joins TRBV28 to TRBJ2-7; 7 positions match TRBD1. This CDR3 contains 14 residues. The germline V gene has CDR1 MDHEN and CDR2 SYDVKM. After removal of 5 bases from V and 5 bases from J, the junction contained 9 bases not matched to a gene. CDR3 nucleotides: TGTGCCAGCAGTAGGGCACAGGGGTCGGACGAGCAGTACTTC. It codes for CASSRAQGSDEQYF.

V and J are TRBV6-5 and TRBJ2-3, with D possibly TRBD2 on 6 matching bases. Per the germline V gene, CDR1 is MNHEY and CDR2 is SVGAGI. Trimming pared 6 bases from V and 6 bases from J, leaving 16 bases between. The CDR3 is 14 amino acids. CDR3 bases: TGTGCCAGCAGCAGGGCCTCGGGGGAGGATACGCAGTATTTT. Its translation is CASSRASGEDTQYF.

The chain carries TRBV9 and TRBJ1-5; no clear D gene. The length of the CDR3 is 14 residues. Trimming took 0 bases from V and 2 from J, leaving 6 bases between them. Per the germline V gene, CDR1 is SGDLS and CDR2 is YYNGEE. The CDR3 is CASSVDLGNQPQHF. The CDR3 region has the DNA TGTGCCAGCAGCGTAGATCTAGGCAATCAGCCCCAGCATTTT.

This chain links TRBV2 with TRBJ2-7, with unresolved D. This CDR3 contains 13 residues. Deletions cut 8 bases from V and 2 bases from J, with 13 bases between. The germline gives CDR1 SNHLY, CDR2 FYNNEI. CDR3 coding DNA: TGTGCCAGCCGTGTCAGCGTCGCCTACGAGCAGTACTTC. Its protein product is CASRVSVAYEQYF.

This clone was counted between two and nine times. J is TRBJ1-6 and V is TRBV11-2; D unresolved. Per the germline V gene, CDR1 is SGHAT and CDR2 is FQNNGV. This CDR3 is built from 14 residues. The V end lost 5 bases, the J end lost 7 bases, and 12 bases lay between the germline ends. CDR3 in amino acids: CASSQGVANSPLHF. The CDR3 nucleotides are TGTGCCAGCAGCCAAGGAGTTGCCAATTCACCCCTCCACTTT.

The chain joins TRBV7-9 to TRBJ1-1, with D hard to call. CDR1 SEHNR and CDR2 FQNEAQ come from the germline V gene (reference sequence). The CDR3 has 13 residues. Deletions cut 5 bases from V and 7 bases from J, with 14 bases between. The CDR3: CASSRDWGGEAFF. The CDR3 nucleotides are TGTGCCAGCAGCCGAGATTGGGGAGGTGAAGCTTTCTTT.

The rearrangement links TRBV7-8 to TRBJ1-1, with a tentative D call TRBD1 (6 bases). Trimming took 4 bases from V and 0 from J, leaving 9 bases between them. Germline V gene sequence: CDR1 SGHVS, CDR2 FQNEAQ. The CDR3 consists of 14 residues. Written as DNA, the CDR3 is TGTGCCAGCAGCTCCGGACAGATGAACACTGAAGCTTTCTTT. Translation: CASSSGQMNTEAFF.

The chain links TRBV5-1 to TRBJ2-1, with 8 bases identical to TRBD1. The germline V gene has CDR1 SGHRS and CDR2 YFSETQ. After removal of 3 bases from V and 9 bases from J, the junction contained 8 bases not matched to a gene. The CDR3 sequence is 14 residues long. For the CDR3, the DNA is TGCGCCAGCAGCTACGGACAGGGTTCGGGTGAGCAGTTCTTC. Translating it yields CASSYGQGSGEQFF.

The chain is built from TRBV5-1 and TRBJ2-1; TRBD2 agrees at 8 bases. V gave up 6 bases and J gave up 4 bases; unmatched junction bases: 9. CDR1 and CDR2 from the germline V gene are SGHRS and YFSETQ. This CDR3 has 15 residues. As DNA, the CDR3 is TGCGCCAGCATCGGCATAGCGGGAACTTACAATGAGCAGTTCTTC. Its translation: CASIGIAGTYNEQFF.

This CDR3 is CASSSPASGIPEAFF. In DNA form, the CDR3 reads TGTGCCAGCAGCTCCCCGGCTTCGGGGATCCCTGAAGCTTTCTTT. J is TRBJ1-1 and V is TRBV5-4, with D hard to call. The CDR3 is made up of 15 amino acids. The germline V gene has CDR1 SGHNT and CDR2 YYREEE (reference sequence). With 3 bases removed from V and 6 bases from J, the gap between germline ends came to 18 bases.

This CDR3 is CASLGPFTGQGANGYTF. CDR3 coding DNA: TGTGCCAGCCTCGGACCTTTTACGGGACAGGGGGCGAATGGCTACACCTTC. The chain employs TRBV2 and TRBJ1-2, with TRBD1 identical over 12 bases. The V segment lost 8 bases and the J segment 6 bases; nucleotides outside the gene matches: 16. The germline CDR1 and CDR2 sequences are SNHLY and FYNNEI. The CDR3 loop spans 17 amino acids.

For the CDR3, the DNA is TGCGCCAGCAGCTTGGGTAGCGGGGGCATCTATGAGCAGTTCTTC. The encoded protein is CASSLGSGGIYEQFF. The gene calls are TRBV5-1 and TRBJ2-1, with 9 positions matching TRBD2. Germline V lookup: CDR1 SGHRS, CDR2 YFSETQ. V was clipped by 0 bases and J by 8 bases; unmatched bases: 6. This CDR3 has 15 amino acids.

The CDR3 is CASSSQGVDTEAFF. Written as DNA, the CDR3 is TGTGCCAGCAGCTCACAGGGTGTGGACACTGAAGCTTTCTTT. The chain has TRBV7-2 and TRBJ1-1; TRBD1 might be the D (6 bases). CDR1 and CDR2 from the germline V gene are SGHTA and FQGNSA. The germline V and J ends were trimmed by 4 bases and 3 bases, with 12 bases remaining between them. CDR3 length equals 14 residues. Looking up the rest from reference TRBV7-2 and TRBJ1-1 gives the full variable domain: GAGVSQSPSNKVTEKGKDVELRCDPISGHTALYWYRQSLGQGLEFLIYFQGNSAPDKSGLPSDRFSAERTGGSVSTLTIQRTQQEDSAVYLCASSSQGVDTEAFFGQGTRLTVV.

This chain joins TRBV6-6 and TRBJ2-3; D is possibly TRBD2 (5 bases). The CDR3 extends over 14 amino acids. Per the germline V gene, CDR1 is MNHNY and CDR2 is SVGAGI (reference sequence). Trimming cost V 6 bases and J 4 bases, with 14 bases left between them. The CDR3 sequence is CASRLGLNSDTQYF. Here the CDR3 DNA reads TGTGCCAGCAGGCTCGGACTGAATTCAGATACGCAGTATTTT.

V gene TRBV10-3 combines with J gene TRBJ1-2; 8 nucleotides match TRBD1. Germline V lookup: CDR1 ENHRY, CDR2 SYGVKD. V lost 4 bases to trimming and J lost 4 bases; unmatched junction nucleotides: 8. This CDR3 is 15 amino acids long. The CDR3 region is CAISGGATGVYGYTF. The CDR3 nucleotides read TGTGCCATCAGTGGAGGGGCGACAGGGGTCTATGGCTACACCTTC.

Note on this clone: Germline is not matched at one junction end, which may reflect a read error. The rearrangement uses TRBV7-7 and TRBJ2-7, with D possibly TRBD2 on 5 matching bases. The germline gives CDR1 SSHAT, CDR2 FNYEAQ (reference sequence). This CDR3 is 14 amino acids long. The CDR3 sequence: CASSLAEGNYEQYF. CDR3 DNA: TGTGCTAGCAGCTTAGCCGAGGGAAACTACGAGCAGTACTTC.

A remark on this clone: The same CDR3 also results from other DNA sequences found in this sample. V and J are TRBV4-1 and TRBJ1-5; the match to TRBD1 covers 8 bases. The CDR3 has 15 residues. The J segment lost 7 bases and the V segment lost 1 base, leaving 6 bases of the junction unmatched. Looked up from germline, CDR1 is MGHRA and CDR2 is YSYEKL. The CDR3 nucleotides read TGCGCCAGCAGCCAAGTTGGACAGGGTGGGCAGCCCCAGCATTTT. Translated: CASSQVGQGGQPQHF.

The chain has TRBV30 and TRBJ2-5, with 14 bases aligning to TRBD2. From germline, CDR1 is GTSNPN and CDR2 SVGIG (reference sequence). The CDR3 consists of 17 residues. Trimming at V came to 1 base and at J to 5 bases, leaving 9 bases not matched to a gene. CDR3 bases: TGTGCCTGGAGTGGAGGACTAGCGGGGGGCCGGTGGGAGACCCAGTACTTC. This sequence encodes CAWSGGLAGGRWETQYF.

The chain links TRBV27 to TRBJ1-5; 10 nucleotides align to TRBD1. Germline CDR1 reads MNHEY; CDR2 reads SMNVEV (reference sequence). J gave up 5 bases and V 5 bases, and 6 bases lay outside the gene matches. CDR3 length: 15 residues. The CDR3 coding sequence is TGTGCCAGCAGTCTAGGGACAGGGGCCCATCAGCCCCAGCATTTT. Its protein is CASSLGTGAHQPQHF.

The rearrangement uses TRBV11-2 and TRBJ2-7; TRBD1 is a possible D gene (6 bases). Trimming pared 5 bases from V and 3 bases from J, leaving 17 bases between. Germline V gene sequence: CDR1 SGHAT, CDR2 FQNNGV. This CDR3 region has 15 residues. This chain's CDR3 is CASSQRSGVVYEQYF. The CDR3 region has the DNA TGTGCCAGCAGCCAACGTTCAGGGGTGGTCTACGAGCAGTACTTC.

The chain links TRBV20-1 to TRBJ2-7; 11 nucleotides match TRBD1. CDR3 length equals 11 residues. Per germline, CDR1 DFQATT and CDR2 SNEGSKA (reference sequence). V lost 6 bases, J lost 7 bases, and 2 bases stayed unmatched. The CDR3 DNA follows: TGCAGTGCCGGGACAGGGGGAGAGCAGTACTTC. Amino acid sequence: CSAGTGGEQYF.

V is TRBV19 and J is TRBJ1-1; D gene ambiguous. The germline V gene has CDR1 LNHDA and CDR2 SQIVND (reference sequence). V was trimmed by 8 bases and J by 3 bases, leaving 13 bases between them. The CDR3 contains 13 residues. CDR3 sequence (DNA): TGTGCCAGTGCCTGGACGGAGGACACTGAAGCTTTCTTT. This gives the protein CASAWTEDTEAFF.

This chain links TRBV11-2 with TRBJ2-7; 7 bases are a match to TRBD2. V was clipped by 5 bases and J by 6 bases; unmatched bases: 7. CDR3 length: 13 amino acids. Germline CDR1 SGHAT, CDR2 FQNNGV. The CDR3 DNA follows: TGTGCCAGCAGCCGCTCACTAGCGACCGAGCAGTACTTC. It codes for CASSRSLATEQYF.